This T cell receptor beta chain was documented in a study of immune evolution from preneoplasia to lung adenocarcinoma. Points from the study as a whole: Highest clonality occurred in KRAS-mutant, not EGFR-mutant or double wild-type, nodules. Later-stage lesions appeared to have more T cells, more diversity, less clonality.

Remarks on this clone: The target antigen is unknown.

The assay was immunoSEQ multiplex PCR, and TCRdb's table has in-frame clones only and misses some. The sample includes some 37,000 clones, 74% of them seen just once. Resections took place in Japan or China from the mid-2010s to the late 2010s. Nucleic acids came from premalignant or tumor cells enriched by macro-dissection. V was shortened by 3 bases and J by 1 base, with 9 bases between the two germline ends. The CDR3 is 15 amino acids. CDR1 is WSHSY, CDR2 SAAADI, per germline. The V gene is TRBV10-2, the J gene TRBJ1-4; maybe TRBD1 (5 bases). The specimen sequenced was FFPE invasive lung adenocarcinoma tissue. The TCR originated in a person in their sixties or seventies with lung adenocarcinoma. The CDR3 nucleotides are TGCGCCAGCAGTGATAGGGGAGGAACTAATGAAAAACTGTTTTTT. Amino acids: CASSDRGGTNEKLFF.